The present T cell receptor (beta chain) was sequenced within a study of PD-1 blockade in classical Hodgkin lymphoma. General study findings and limits: In CD4+ cells, TCR diversity went up significantly by C4D1, but in CD8+ cells it did not. For complete responders, baseline diversity was comparable to that of newly diagnosed patients. Newly diagnosed patients were reported to exhibit reduced baseline TCR diversity relative to healthy donors.

Germline V CDR1 and CDR2: MDHEN, SYDVKM. The CDR3 runs 16 residues. Trimming left V 6 bases short and J 6 bases short, with 21 bases between. On this clone: Its antigen is currently unknown.

Every patient relapsed after autologous stem cell transplantation, and brentuximab vedotin exposure varied. When best responses were assessed, they were complete response, partial response or progressive disease. Clones were sequenced by immunoSEQ multiplex PCR, and TCRdb holds only the in-frame ones, with some missing. The sample consists of under 95,000 clones, approximately 94% of them appearing once. The TCR was taken from a human donor with classical Hodgkin lymphoma. The rearrangement links TRBV28 to TRBJ2-1; possibly TRBD1 for D (6 bases). The sequencing used peripheral blood mononuclear cells (PBMCs), collected at baseline. The CDR3 sequence: CASSIRGGHLINEQFF. The CDR3 coding sequence is TGTGCCAGCAGCATCCGAGGGGGACACCTCATCAATGAGCAGTTCTTC.